This passage covers 10 T cell receptor beta chains from one sample sequenced in a study of CD8 T cells in Susac syndrome. A quantity of about 0.5 to 1 ug RNA underwent reverse transcription using random hexamers. TCRdb re-analysed the immunoSEQ multiplex PCR reads in MiXCR, keeping a single row per CDR3 protein. Among about 120,000 distinct CDR3 sequences listed, 94% were seen once. Sequencing used CD4+ T cells from PBMCs. These receptors were taken from a human donor in good health.

This chain connects TRBV28 to TRBJ2-5; a possible D gene is TRBD1 (6 bases). V dropped 7 bases and J dropped 4 bases, with 16 bases sitting between them. Germline V lookup: CDR1 MDHEN, CDR2 SYDVKM. There are 14 residues in the CDR3. CDR3: CASTTYRVGETQYF. The CDR3 coding sequence is TGTGCCAGCACCACCTACAGGGTTGGAGAGACCCAGTACTTC. Full variable domain (missing parts from reference TRBV28 and TRBJ2-5): DVKVTQSSRYLVKRTGEKVFLECVQDMDHENMFWYRQDPGLGLRLIYFSYDVKMKEKGDIPEGYSVSREKKERFSLILESASTNQTSMYLCASTTYRVGETQYFGPGTRLLVL.

J is TRBJ1-5 and V is TRBV4-3; D is ambiguous. CDR1 and CDR2 from the germline V gene are LGHNA and YSLEER. This CDR3 region has 13 residues. The ends were cut back, 4 bases at V and 5 bases at J, with 9 bases in the middle. CDR3 amino acids: CASSRMMDQPQHF. In DNA form, the CDR3 reads TGCGCCAGCAGCCGAATGATGGATCAGCCCCAGCATTTT.

This rearrangement joins TRBV3-1 to TRBJ2-3; 7 nucleotides match TRBD2. The trim removed 4 bases at V and 6 bases at J, leaving 7 bases unmatched. The CDR3 has 14 amino acids. CDR1 and CDR2 from the germline V gene are LGHDT and YNNKEL (reference sequence). CDR3 in amino acids: CASSRSGTADTQYF. The CDR3 DNA follows: TGTGCCAGCAGCCGGAGCGGGACTGCGGATACGCAGTATTTT.

The chain couples TRBV29-1 to TRBJ1-5; a weak D match, TRBD1 (5 bases). There are 13 residues in the CDR3. The germline gives CDR1 SQVTM, CDR2 ANQGSEA. Trimming removed 4 bases at V and 3 bases at J, with 10 bases between. The CDR3 DNA reads as TGCAGCGTTGCTGACAGTTACAATCAGCCCCAGCATTTT. Its protein product is CSVADSYNQPQHF.

The chain is built from TRBV2 and TRBJ2-1; TRBD2 matches at 9 bases. The V segment lost 5 bases and the J segment 14 bases; nucleotides outside the gene matches: 10. Germline V CDR1 and CDR2: SNHLY, FYNNEI. The CDR3 contains 13 residues. CDR3 sequence (DNA): TGTGCCAGCAGTTCTCTTCTTGCGGGAGGGAAGTTCTTC. Amino acids: CASSSLLAGGKFF.

J is TRBJ2-3 and V is TRBV6-2 or TRBV6-3; 8 nucleotides agree with TRBD2. CDR1 is MNHEY and CDR2 is SVGEGT in the germline V gene. This CDR3 spans 14 amino acids. V gave up 0 bases and J gave up 6 bases; unmatched junction bases: 2. The CDR3 region has the DNA TGTGCCAGCAGTTACTCTAGCGGGAAGGATACGCAGTATTTT. Translating it yields CASSYSSGKDTQYF.

This chain connects TRBV7-3 to TRBJ2-2; 13 bases agree with TRBD2. J gave up 7 bases and V 5 bases, and 4 bases lay outside the gene matches. The CDR3 contains 15 residues. The germline V gene encodes CDR1 SGHTA and CDR2 FQGTGA. CDR3 sequence reads: CASSLGLAGDGELFF. The CDR3, as DNA: TGTGCCAGCAGCCTCGGACTAGCGGGAGACGGGGAGCTGTTTTTT. The full variable domain, its missing parts supplied by reference TRBV7-3 and TRBJ2-2, is GAGVSQTPSNKVTEKGKYVELRCDPISGHTALYWYRQSLGQGPEFLIYFQGTGAADDSGLPNDRFFAVRPEGSVSTLKIQRTERGDSAVYLCASSLGLAGDGELFFGEGSRLTVL.

The chain employs TRBV20-1 and TRBJ2-2; D is ambiguous. The CDR3 sequence is 14 residues long. The germline V and J ends were trimmed by 0 bases and 5 bases, with 10 bases remaining between them. The germline gives CDR1 DFQATT, CDR2 SNEGSKA (reference sequence). DNA of the CDR3: TGCAGTGCTAGAGATCTATCTAGGACCGGGGAGCTGTTTTTT. It is translated as CSARDLSRTGELFF.

The CDR3 loop reads CAWSSTGWITDTQYF. In DNA form, the CDR3 reads TGTGCCTGGAGTTCCACAGGGTGGATTACAGATACGCAGTATTTT. This chain uses TRBV30 with TRBJ2-3; D may be TRBD1 (6 bases). The CDR3 totals 15 residues. V was pared by 2 bases and J by 3 bases, with 15 bases between. The V gene's germline CDR1 is GTSNPN and CDR2 SVGIG (reference sequence).

The gene calls are TRBV18 and TRBJ2-5; D gene ambiguous. This CDR3 is 14 amino acids long. CDR1 KGHSH and CDR2 LQKENI come from the germline V gene. V was clipped by 1 base and J by 6 bases, with 12 bases between them. The CDR3 loop reads CASSPRAGRQTQYF. CDR3 DNA: TGTGCCAGCTCACCACGGGCTGGGCGCCAGACCCAGTACTTC.